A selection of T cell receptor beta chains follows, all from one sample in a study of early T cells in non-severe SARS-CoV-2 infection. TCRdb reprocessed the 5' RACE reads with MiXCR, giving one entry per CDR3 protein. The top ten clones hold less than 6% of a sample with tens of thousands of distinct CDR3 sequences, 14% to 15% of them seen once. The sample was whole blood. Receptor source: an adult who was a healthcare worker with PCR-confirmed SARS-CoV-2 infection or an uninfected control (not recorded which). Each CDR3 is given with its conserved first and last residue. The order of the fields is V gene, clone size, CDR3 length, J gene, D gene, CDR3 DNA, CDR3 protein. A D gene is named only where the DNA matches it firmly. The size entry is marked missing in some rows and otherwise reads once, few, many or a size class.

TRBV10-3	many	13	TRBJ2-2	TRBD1	TGTGCCACCGCGACAGGGCACGGCGGGGAGCTGTTTTTT	CATATGHGGELFF
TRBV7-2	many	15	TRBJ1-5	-	TGTGCCAGCAGCTTATCGGGAGCCAAGGGGCAGCCCCAGCATTTT	CASSLSGAKGQPQHF
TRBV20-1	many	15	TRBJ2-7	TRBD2	TGCAGTGCTAGAGAGCCGGGACTACCCGTTGGTGAGCAGTACTTC	CSAREPGLPVGEQYF
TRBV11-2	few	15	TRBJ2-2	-	TGTGCCAGCAGCTTAGTAAGGGTCGCCACCGGGGAGCTGTTTTTT	CASSLVRVATGELFF
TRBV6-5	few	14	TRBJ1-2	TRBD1	TGTGCCAGCGCTAGGCCAGGGGGCGTAAATGGCTACACCTTC	CASARPGGVNGYTF
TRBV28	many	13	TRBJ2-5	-	TGTGCCAGCATGCCCGGGTCTGGGGAGACCCAGTACTTC	CASMPGSGETQYF
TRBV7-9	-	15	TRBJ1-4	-	TGTGCCAGCAGCTCCCAGACGGGAGCTAATGAAAAACTGTTTTTT	CASSSQTGANEKLFF
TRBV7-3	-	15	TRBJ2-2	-	TGTGCCAGCAGCCTTGACAGTGGTGTGGCCGGGGAGCTGTTTTTT	CASSLDSGVAGELFF
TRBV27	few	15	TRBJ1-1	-	TGTGCCAGCAGTTTATTTCCCATTAAAGACACTGAAGCTTTCTTT	CASSLFPIKDTEAFF
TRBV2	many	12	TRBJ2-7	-	TGTGCCGAGAGGGCGGACGGCGGCGAGCAGTACTTC	CAERADGGEQYF
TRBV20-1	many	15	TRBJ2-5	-	TGCAGTGCTAGAGGAGGTGGTGGGGAATCGGGGACCCAGTACTTC	CSARGGGGESGTQYF
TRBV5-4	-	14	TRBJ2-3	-	TGTGCCAGCAGCTCCTCGAAGAGCACAGATACGCAGTATTTT	CASSSSKSTDTQYF
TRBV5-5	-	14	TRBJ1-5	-	TGTGCCAGCAGCTTGGCGGGTGTGAATCAGCCCCAGCATTTT	CASSLAGVNQPQHF
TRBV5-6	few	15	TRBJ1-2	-	TGTGCCAGCAGCCTCACGTCGGGGGGCAGCTATGGCTACACCTTC	CASSLTSGGSYGYTF
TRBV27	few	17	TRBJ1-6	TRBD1	TGTGCCAGCAGTCCCGGGACAGGGCTTTCCTATAATTCACCCCTCCACTTT	CASSPGTGLSYNSPLHF
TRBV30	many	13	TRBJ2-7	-	TGTGCCTGGAGTATGGACCGAACCTACGAGCAGTACTTC	CAWSMDRTYEQYF
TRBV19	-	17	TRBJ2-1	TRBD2	TGTGCCAGTAGATCCGGGCTAGCGGGGAGCTCCTACAATGAGCAGTTCTTC	CASRSGLAGSSYNEQFF
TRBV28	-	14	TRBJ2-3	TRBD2	TGTGCCAGCAGTTTTAGCGGGAGCGCAGATACGCAGTATTTT	CASSFSGSADTQYF
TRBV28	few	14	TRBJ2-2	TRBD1	TGTGCCAGCACAAGACAGGGGGCTACCGGGGAGCTGTTTTTT	CASTRQGATGELFF
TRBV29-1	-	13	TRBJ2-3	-	TGCAGCGTTGAAGATCGAACTAGGGATACGCAGTATTTT	CSVEDRTRDTQYF
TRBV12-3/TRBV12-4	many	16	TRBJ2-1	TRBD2	TGTGCCAGCAGAAAGAGACTAGCGGGAGGAAAGAATGAGCAGTTCTTC	CASRKRLAGGKNEQFF
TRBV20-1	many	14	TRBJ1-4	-	TGCAGTGCGGAGAGGGGGTCCGTAAATGAAAAACTGTTTTTT	CSAERGSVNEKLFF
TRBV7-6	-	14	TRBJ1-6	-	TGTGCCAGCAGCTTGGGGGCGCAGGGTTCACCCCTCCACTTT	CASSLGAQGSPLHF
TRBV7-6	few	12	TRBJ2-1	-	TGTGCCAGCAGCCTAGACTGGAATGAGCAGTTCTTC	CASSLDWNEQFF
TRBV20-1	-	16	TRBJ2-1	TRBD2	TGCAGCCCCAAGACTAGCGGGAGGACCTTATACAATGAGCAGTTCTTC	CSPKTSGRTLYNEQFF
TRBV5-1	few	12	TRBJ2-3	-	TGCGCCAGCAGCTTGGCTTCAGATACGCAGTATTTT	CASSLASDTQYF
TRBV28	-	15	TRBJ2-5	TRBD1	TGTGCCAGCAGACGTTCGGACAGGGTACAAGAGACCCAGTACTTC	CASRRSDRVQETQYF
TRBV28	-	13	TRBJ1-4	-	TGTGCCAGCAGCTTAGGATTCCATGAAAAACTGTTTTTT	CASSLGFHEKLFF
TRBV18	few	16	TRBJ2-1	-	TGTGCCAGCTCACCAACATTTAGCGGCTCCTACAATGAGCAGTTCTTC	CASSPTFSGSYNEQFF
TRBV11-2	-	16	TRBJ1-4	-	TGTGCCAGCAGCTCCCCCCATCTTGCAACTAATGAAAAACTGTTTTTT	CASSSPHLATNEKLFF